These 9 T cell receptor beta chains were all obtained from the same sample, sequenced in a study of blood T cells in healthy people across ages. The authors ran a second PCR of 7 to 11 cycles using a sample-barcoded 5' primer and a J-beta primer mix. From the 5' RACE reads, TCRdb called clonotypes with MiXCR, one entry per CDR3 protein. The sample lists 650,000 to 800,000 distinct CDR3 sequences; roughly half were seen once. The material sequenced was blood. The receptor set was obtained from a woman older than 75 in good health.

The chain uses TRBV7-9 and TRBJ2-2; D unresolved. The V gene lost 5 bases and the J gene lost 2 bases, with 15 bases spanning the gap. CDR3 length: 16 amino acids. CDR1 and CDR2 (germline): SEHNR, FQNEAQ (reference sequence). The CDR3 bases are TGTGCCAGCAGCCCTTCATGGTTTACAAACACCGGGGAGCTGTTTTTT. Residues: CASSPSWFTNTGELFF.

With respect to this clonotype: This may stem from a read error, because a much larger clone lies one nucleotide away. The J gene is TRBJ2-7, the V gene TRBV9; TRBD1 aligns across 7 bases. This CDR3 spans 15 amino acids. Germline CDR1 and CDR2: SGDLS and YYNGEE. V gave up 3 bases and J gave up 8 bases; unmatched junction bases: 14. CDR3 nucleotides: TGTGCCAGCAGCGAGAGGGTCCCGGGACAGTCGAAGCAGTACTTC. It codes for CASSERVPGQSKQYF.

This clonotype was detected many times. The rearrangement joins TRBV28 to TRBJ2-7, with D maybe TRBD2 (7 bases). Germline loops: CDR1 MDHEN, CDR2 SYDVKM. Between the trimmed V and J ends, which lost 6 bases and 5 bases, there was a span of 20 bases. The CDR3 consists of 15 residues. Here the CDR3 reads CASRSFAAGADEQYF. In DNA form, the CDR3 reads TGTGCCAGCAGGAGTTTCGCGGCGGGGGCAGACGAGCAGTACTTC.

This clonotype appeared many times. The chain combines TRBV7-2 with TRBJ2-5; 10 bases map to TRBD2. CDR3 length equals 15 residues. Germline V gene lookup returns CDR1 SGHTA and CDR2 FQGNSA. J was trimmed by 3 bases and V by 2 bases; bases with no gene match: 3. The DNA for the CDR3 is TGTGCCAGCAGCTTATTTGGGACTAGCGAAGAGACCCAGTACTTC. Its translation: CASSLFGTSEETQYF.

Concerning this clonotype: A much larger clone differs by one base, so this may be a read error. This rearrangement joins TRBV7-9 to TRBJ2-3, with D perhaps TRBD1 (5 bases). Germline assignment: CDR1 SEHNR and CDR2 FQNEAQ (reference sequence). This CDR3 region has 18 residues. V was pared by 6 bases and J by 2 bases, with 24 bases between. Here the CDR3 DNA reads TGTGCCAGCAGGCCGACAGTTAATCGCCAGGTTGACACAGATACGCAGTATTTT. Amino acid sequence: CASRPTVNRQVDTDTQYF. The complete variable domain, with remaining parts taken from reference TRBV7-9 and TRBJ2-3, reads DTGVSQNPRHKITKRGQNVTFRCDPISEHNRLYWYRQTLGQGPEFLTYFQNEAQLEKSRLLSDRFSAERPKGSFSTLEIQRTEQGDSAMYLCASRPTVNRQVDTDTQYFGPGTRLTVL.

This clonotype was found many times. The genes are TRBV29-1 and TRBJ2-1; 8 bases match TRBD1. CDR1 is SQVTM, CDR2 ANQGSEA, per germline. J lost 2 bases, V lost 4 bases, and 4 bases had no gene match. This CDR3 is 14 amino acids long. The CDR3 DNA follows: TGCAGCGTTGCGTTGGACAGGGCCTACAATGAGCAGTTCTTC. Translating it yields CSVALDRAYNEQFF.

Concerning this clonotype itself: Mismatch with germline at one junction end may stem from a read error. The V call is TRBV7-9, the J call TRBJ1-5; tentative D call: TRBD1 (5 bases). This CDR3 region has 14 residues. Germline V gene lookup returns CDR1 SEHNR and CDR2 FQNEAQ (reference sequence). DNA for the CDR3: TGTGCCGGCAGCTTGGGAACGAGGGGTCAGCCCCAGCATTTT. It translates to CAGSLGTRGQPQHF. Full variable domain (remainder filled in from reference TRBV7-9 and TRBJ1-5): DTGVSQNPRHKITKRGQNVTFRCDPISEHNRLYWYRQTLGQGPEFLTYFQNEAQLEKSRLLSDRFSAERPKGSFSTLEIQRTEQGDSAMYLCAGSLGTRGQPQHFGDGTRLSIL.

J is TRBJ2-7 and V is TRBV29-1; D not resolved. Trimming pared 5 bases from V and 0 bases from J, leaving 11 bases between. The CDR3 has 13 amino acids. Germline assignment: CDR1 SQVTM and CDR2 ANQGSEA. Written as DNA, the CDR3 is TGCAGCGTTTATGACCGAAGCTCCTACGAGCAGTACTTC. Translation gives CSVYDRSSYEQYF.

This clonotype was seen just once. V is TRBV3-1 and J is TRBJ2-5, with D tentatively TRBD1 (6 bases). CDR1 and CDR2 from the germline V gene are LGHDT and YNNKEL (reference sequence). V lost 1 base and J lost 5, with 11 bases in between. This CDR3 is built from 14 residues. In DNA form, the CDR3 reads TGTGCCAGCAGCCAAGTTCAGGGGCAGGAGACCCAGTACTTC. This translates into CASSQVQGQETQYF.